This T cell receptor beta chain was documented in a study of blood T cell repertoires in COVID-19. At the level of the study: Material from acute and convalescent COVID-19 was sourced from the United States, Italy and Spain.

Clones were read by immunoSEQ multiplex PCR, and TCRdb kept only the in-frame ones, dropping some. Counted here are about 200,000 clones, approximately 87% occurring once; the ten biggest clones make up over 2%. The CDR3 length is 13 residues. Germline V lookup: CDR1 ENHRY, CDR2 SYGVKD. J gave up 9 bases and V 7 bases, and 6 bases lay outside the gene matches. The gene calls are TRBV10-3 and TRBJ1-6; 7 nucleotides align to TRBD1. The TCR sequence derives from a woman in her 50s with acute or convalescent COVID-19. The sequenced sample was peripheral blood. The CDR3: CAITPDRVSPLHF. The CDR3 DNA follows: TGTGCCATCACACCAGACAGGGTTTCACCCCTCCACTTT.